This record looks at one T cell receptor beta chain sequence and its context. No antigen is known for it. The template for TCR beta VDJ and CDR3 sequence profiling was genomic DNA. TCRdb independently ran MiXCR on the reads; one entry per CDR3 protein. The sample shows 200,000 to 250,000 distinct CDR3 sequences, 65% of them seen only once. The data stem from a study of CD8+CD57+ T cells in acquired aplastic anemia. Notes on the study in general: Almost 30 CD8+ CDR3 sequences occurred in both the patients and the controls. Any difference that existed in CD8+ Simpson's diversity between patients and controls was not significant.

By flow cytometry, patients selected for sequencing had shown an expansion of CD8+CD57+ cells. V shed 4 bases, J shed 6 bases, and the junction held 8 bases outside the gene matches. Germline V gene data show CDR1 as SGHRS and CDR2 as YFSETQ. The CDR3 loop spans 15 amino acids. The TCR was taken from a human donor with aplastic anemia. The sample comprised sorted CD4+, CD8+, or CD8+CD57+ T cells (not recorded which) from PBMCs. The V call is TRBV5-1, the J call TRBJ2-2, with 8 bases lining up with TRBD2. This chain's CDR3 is CASSGYGGDSGELFF. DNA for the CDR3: TGCGCCAGCAGCGGCTACGGGGGGGATTCCGGGGAGCTGTTTTTT.